Listed here are 18 T cell receptor beta chains from one sample, sequenced in a study of CD8 T cells in Susac syndrome (dated by TCRdb to the late 2010s). The library was produced with the immunoSEQ multiplex PCR assay. RNA was extracted using the RNeasy kit, and about 0.45 to 1 ug of the RNA was reverse transcribed with random hexamers. The raw public reads went through TCRdb reprocessing: fastp at Q25, MiXCR clone calling, in-frame beta chains kept. Rows matching on CDR3 protein sequence are summarized as one entry with the most common DNA and genes. In this sample the table shows 200,000 or so distinct CDR3 sequences, nearly 95% of which occur a single time. The top ten clonotypes cover 0.093% of the sample. The sample was CD4+ T cells from PBMCs. The receptors come from a human donor with multiple sclerosis.

The chain uses TRBV7-8 and TRBJ1-5, with 8 bases aligning to TRBD1. The CDR3 is 16 amino acids. CDR1 is SGHVS and CDR2 is FQNEAQ in the germline V gene. V shed 3 bases and J 4 bases; nucleotides not matched to a gene: 8. The CDR3 sequence is CASSFNWDRRNQPQHF. The CDR3, as DNA: TGTGCCAGCAGCTTTAATTGGGACAGGAGGAATCAGCCCCAGCATTTT.

This clonotype has a handful of counts. The chain employs TRBV29-1 and TRBJ2-5; possibly TRBD1 for D (6 bases). Trimming took 5 bases from V and 1 from J, leaving 11 bases between them. This CDR3 has 13 amino acids. The germline CDR1 and CDR2 sequences are SQVTM and ANQGSEA. Here the CDR3 reads CSVSHRVQETQYF. The CDR3 DNA reads TGCAGCGTTTCGCACAGGGTCCAAGAGACCCAGTACTTC.

The chain recombines TRBV10-3 with TRBJ2-1; the D is unclear. The V and J ends lost 6 bases and 15 bases respectively, with 6 bases between them. Germline lookup yields CDR1 ENHRY and CDR2 SYGVKD. The CDR3 runs to 8 residues. CDR3 amino acids: CAIRKLFF. The CDR3 DNA reads TGTGCCATCAGGAAACTGTTCTTC.

V is TRBV9 and J is TRBJ2-5, with D hard to call. The germline V gene encodes CDR1 SGDLS and CDR2 YYNGEE. The V end lost 0 bases, the J end lost 2 bases, and 8 bases lay between the germline ends. The CDR3 has 14 amino acids. This CDR3 is CASSVDARQETQYF. The CDR3 DNA sequence: TGTGCCAGCAGCGTAGATGCCAGACAAGAGACCCAGTACTTC.

J is TRBJ2-1 and V is TRBV29-1; 9 positions match TRBD2. Germline V gene data show CDR1 as SQVTM and CDR2 as ANQGSEA. The CDR3 has 14 amino acids. Germline trimming cut 7 bases from V and 4 bases from J; bases unmatched to any gene: 8. In DNA form, the CDR3 reads TGCAGCGCTTTCGGGACTAGCAGTTACAATGAGCAGTTCTTC. Protein sequence: CSAFGTSSYNEQFF.

The rearrangement uses TRBV29-1 and TRBJ2-3; 12 bases fit TRBD2. CDR3 length: 14 residues. The trim removed 6 bases at V and 6 bases at J, leaving 7 bases unmatched. The germline V gene has CDR1 SQVTM and CDR2 ANQGSEA. The CDR3 DNA reads as TGCAGCGTACGACTAGCGGGAGATTCGGATACGCAGTATTTT. This translates into CSVRLAGDSDTQYF.

The sample holds one count of this clonotype. The genes are TRBV15 and TRBJ1-5; D possibly corresponds to TRBD1 (5 bases). V lost 0 bases, J lost 6 bases, and 9 bases lay in between. Germline CDR1 reads LNHNV; CDR2 reads YYDKDF (reference sequence). This CDR3 contains 14 residues. CDR3 region: CATSRDLGGQPQHF. The CDR3 region has the DNA TGTGCCACCAGCAGAGATCTGGGGGGTCAGCCCCAGCATTTT.

This clonotype has a single count. This chain links TRBV5-4 with TRBJ2-7, with D possibly being TRBD2 (6 bases). V was trimmed by 1 base and J by 6 bases, leaving 17 bases between them. This CDR3 is 15 amino acids long. Looked up from germline, CDR1 is SGHNT and CDR2 is YYREEE (reference sequence). CDR3 sequence: CASSLPRREMSEQYF. DNA for the CDR3: TGTGCCAGCAGCTTGCCACGCCGGGAGATGAGCGAGCAGTACTTC.

V usage is TRBV3-1 and J usage is TRBJ2-5, with D hard to call. Looked up from germline, CDR1 is LGHDT and CDR2 is YNNKEL (reference sequence). Trimming cost V 8 bases and J 4 bases, with 14 bases left between them. The CDR3 runs to 13 residues. CDR3 protein: CASEDRLGETQYF. For the CDR3, the DNA is TGTGCCAGCGAGGACCGGTTGGGAGAGACCCAGTACTTC.

The J gene is TRBJ2-3, the V gene TRBV7-9; D uncertain. V was cut by 3 bases and J by 3 bases, with 10 bases left in between. The CDR3 has 14 residues. Germline lookup yields CDR1 SEHNR and CDR2 FQNEAQ (reference sequence). CDR3 nucleotide sequence: TGTGCCAGCAGCTTCCACGGTGGGACAGATACGCAGTATTTT. This gives the protein CASSFHGGTDTQYF.

This clonotype was counted once. The chain links TRBV27 to TRBJ2-6; D ambiguous. The CDR3 runs to 16 residues. Germline V gene lookup returns CDR1 MNHEY and CDR2 SMNVEV (reference sequence). The V end was cut by 3 bases, the J end by 0 bases, with 9 bases between. The CDR3 coding sequence is TGTGCCAGCAGTTTCGGACGGAACTCTGGGGCCAACGTCCTGACTTTC. Translation gives CASSFGRNSGANVLTF.

The gene calls are TRBV7-9 and TRBJ1-2, with a tentative D call TRBD1 (6 bases). Germline lookup yields CDR1 SEHNR and CDR2 FQNEAQ (reference sequence). The CDR3 runs to 14 residues. V lost 7 bases and J lost 2, with 14 bases in between. DNA of the CDR3: TGTGCCAGCACCCCTCAAGGGGGGAACTATGGCTACACCTTC. Its translation: CASTPQGGNYGYTF.

V is TRBV4-1 and J is TRBJ2-7; 9 bases are shared with TRBD1. Germline CDR1 MGHRA, CDR2 YSYEKL. The CDR3 extends over 15 amino acids. J lost 4 bases, V lost 4 bases, and 8 bases had no gene match. The CDR3 DNA follows: TGCGCCAGCAGCCTCTCCACAGGGGGCGCGTACGAGCAGTACTTC. This gives the protein CASSLSTGGAYEQYF.

V gene TRBV3-1 combines with J gene TRBJ2-5; TRBD1 agrees at 12 bases. Germline lookup yields CDR1 LGHDT and CDR2 YNNKEL (reference sequence). The CDR3 contains 16 residues. V shed 3 bases, J shed 5 bases, and the junction held 7 bases outside the gene matches. The CDR3 sequence: CASSQPRDRGLETQYF. The CDR3 DNA reads as TGTGCCAGCAGCCAGCCCCGGGACAGGGGGCTGGAGACCCAGTACTTC.

The chain carries TRBV27 and TRBJ1-2; D is ambiguous. The CDR3 sequence is 12 residues long. Germline V CDR1 and CDR2: MNHEY, SMNVEV (reference sequence). The germline V and J ends were trimmed by 6 bases and 6 bases, with 11 bases remaining between them. This CDR3 is CASRDRMDGYTF. Here the CDR3 DNA reads TGTGCCAGCAGGGACCGGATGGATGGCTACACCTTC.

This chain connects TRBV20-1 to TRBJ2-5; D unresolved. CDR3 size: 15 residues. Germline V gene lookup returns CDR1 DFQATT and CDR2 SNEGSKA (reference sequence). Deletions cut 0 bases from V and 4 bases from J, with 15 bases between. This CDR3 reads CSAREKGHVLETQYF. The CDR3 nucleotides read TGCAGTGCTAGAGAGAAGGGCCACGTGCTAGAGACCCAGTACTTC.

The chain links TRBV3-1 to TRBJ1-1, with D perhaps matching TRBD1 (5 bases). Deletions cut 4 bases from V and 1 base from J, with 13 bases between. Germline CDR1 reads LGHDT; CDR2 reads YNNKEL (reference sequence). The CDR3 spans 15 residues. DNA for the CDR3: TGTGCCAGCAGCCGGAGGGGCAAACCGAACACTGAAGCTTTCTTT. Its protein product is CASSRRGKPNTEAFF. Supplemented by reference TRBV3-1 and TRBJ1-1, the full variable domain reads DTAVSQTPKYLVTQMGNDKSIKCEQNLGHDTMYWYKQDSKKFLKIMFSYNNKELIINETVPNRFSPKSPDKAHLNLHINSLELGDSAVYFCASSRRGKPNTEAFFGQGTRLTVV.

V and J are TRBV7-6 and TRBJ2-1, with D perhaps TRBD1 (5 bases). Germline values: CDR1 SGHVS, CDR2 FNYEAQ. The CDR3 runs to 15 residues. V was pared by 6 bases and J by 0 bases, with 12 bases between. Written as DNA, the CDR3 is TGTGCCAGCAGACAGGACATAGCCTCCTACAATGAGCAGTTCTTC. This codes for CASRQDIASYNEQFF.